This T cell receptor beta chain comes out of a study of CDR3 diversity in severe acne. TCRdb ran MiXCR on the PCR reads and lists one entry per CDR3 protein. The sample has approximately 90,000 distinct CDR3 sequences, 45% to 55% seen once; the top ten hold about a tenth. The J segment lost 3 bases and the V segment lost 5 bases, leaving 6 bases of the junction unmatched. The germline V gene encodes CDR1 ENHRY and CDR2 SYGVKD. The CDR3 sequence is 14 residues long. The receptor was derived from a male donor in good health, serving as a control. Specimen: blood. The V call is TRBV10-3, the J call TRBJ2-7; 8 positions match TRBD1. The CDR3 DNA follows: TGTGCCATCAGTTCGCAGGGGGCAAGCTACGAGCAGTACTTC. It specifies CAISSQGASYEQYF.